The 21 T cell receptor beta chains reported below all come from one sample, sequenced in a study of OX40 agonist ivuxolimab in advanced cancers. Using immunoSEQ multiplex PCR, the repertoire was profiled, and TCRdb retains in-frame clones only, with some absent. Among 15,000 to 20,000 clones, about four fifths were seen once, and the ten largest hold approximately 3.9%. Sample: CD4+ or CD8+ T cells sorted from blood, taken in a trial of the OX40 agonist ivuxolimab. These receptors all stem from an adult with an advanced solid tumor such as melanoma, head and neck, liver or kidney cancer.

V and J are TRBV29-1 and TRBJ2-1; D is unclear. Germline V CDR1 and CDR2: SQVTM, ANQGSEA. With 0 bases removed from V and 11 bases from J, the gap between germline ends came to 17 bases. The CDR3 totals 14 residues. The CDR3, as DNA: TGCAGCGTTGAAGAATCGCAGGTCTTGTGGAAGCAGTTCTTC. Translation gives CSVEESQVLWKQFF.

V usage is TRBV6-8 and J usage is TRBJ1-2; D remains unclear. V was trimmed by 0 bases and J by 8 bases, leaving 4 bases between them. CDR1 MNHGY and CDR2 SAAAGT come from the germline V gene. The CDR3 spans 11 residues. The CDR3 here is CASSYSKGYTF. The DNA of the CDR3 is TGTGCCAGCAGTTACTCGAAGGGCTACACCTTC.

The chain employs TRBV9 and TRBJ2-6, with D uncertain. Trimming took 0 bases from V and 4 from J, leaving 5 bases between them. Germline V gene data show CDR1 as SGDLS and CDR2 as YYNGEE. The CDR3 runs to 14 residues. The CDR3 DNA reads as TGTGCCAGCAGCGTAGAATCCGGGGCCAACGTCCTGACTTTC. It specifies CASSVESGANVLTF.

In regard to this clone: Other DNA sequences in the sample encode the same CDR3. The V call is TRBV5-4, the J call TRBJ2-3, with D hard to call. With 2 bases removed from V and 1 base from J, the gap between germline ends came to 8 bases. The CDR3 consists of 14 residues. Germline CDR1 is SGHNT and CDR2 is YYREEE (reference sequence). CDR3 DNA sequence: TGTGCCAGCAGCTTAGACTCCCGCACAGATACGCAGTATTTT. It specifies CASSLDSRTDTQYF.

The CDR3 DNA reads TGCGCCAGCAGCGTCACGGTGACCCAAGAGACCCAGTACTTC. It yields the protein CASSVTVTQETQYF. J is TRBJ2-5 and V is TRBV5-1, with D hard to call. This CDR3 region has 14 residues. The V gene's germline CDR1 is SGHRS and CDR2 YFSETQ. V lost 4 bases, J lost 1 base, and 11 bases lay in between.

This clone was detected once. V is TRBV19 and J is TRBJ2-1, with D possibly being TRBD1 (6 bases). Germline CDR1 is LNHDA and CDR2 is SQIVND (reference sequence). With 7 bases removed from V and 6 bases from J, the gap between germline ends came to 10 bases. The CDR3 sequence is 12 residues long. The chain's CDR3 is CASNRGGNEQFF. CDR3 coding DNA: TGTGCCAGTAATAGAGGGGGCAATGAGCAGTTCTTC.

V is TRBV21-1 and J is TRBJ1-1. TRBV21-1 is termed a pseudogene. The CDR3 loop spans 16 amino acids. The CDR3 spells CASRGQRYTIRTEAFF. The DNA of the CDR3 is TGTGCCAGCAGAGGGCAACGCTACACAATTCGCACTGAAGCTTTCTTT.

This clone was counted once. This sequence joins TRBV19 and TRBJ1-2; no firm D call. CDR3 length: 16 amino acids. The V gene lost 5 bases and the J gene lost 8 bases, with 24 bases spanning the gap. Looked up from germline, CDR1 is LNHDA and CDR2 is SQIVND (reference sequence). The CDR3 bases are TGTGCCAGTAGTCCCCTCGGAGGGCAACTACGGGAAGGCTACACCTTC. Its translation is CASSPLGGQLREGYTF.

This chain connects TRBV7-2 to TRBJ1-2; 11 nucleotides align to TRBD1. CDR1 and CDR2 (germline): SGHTA, FQGNSA. CDR3 length: 16 amino acids. The junction had 5 bases not matched to a gene; V was cut back by 5 bases and J by 0 bases. For the CDR3, the DNA is TGTGCCAGCAGCGAAAGGACAGGGGGCACTAACTATGGCTACACCTTC. It is translated as CASSERTGGTNYGYTF.

This clone showed up just a few times. The chain joins TRBV7-3 to TRBJ2-7; 7 bases are shared with TRBD1. V lost 5 bases and J lost 9; bases outside the gene matches: 10. This CDR3 spans 13 amino acids. Germline V gives CDR1 SGHTA, CDR2 FQGTGA. CDR3 bases: TGTGCCAGCAGCCGGGACAGCCTCACACCGCAGTACTTC. Translated: CASSRDSLTPQYF.

This clone showed up just once. This chain uses TRBV27 with TRBJ1-2; 7 nucleotides agree with TRBD1. After removal of 2 bases from V and 10 bases from J, the junction contained 7 bases not matched to a gene. The CDR3 is 13 residues long. Germline V CDR1 and CDR2: MNHEY, SMNVEV (reference sequence). CDR3 sequence: CASSLVGGQTYTF. The CDR3 DNA reads TGTGCCAGCAGTTTAGTTGGGGGACAGACCTACACCTTC.

The genes are TRBV28 and TRBJ1-6, with D possibly being TRBD1 (5 bases). Trimming left V 2 bases short and J 6 bases short, with 8 bases between. CDR1 MDHEN and CDR2 SYDVKM come from the germline V gene. The CDR3 runs 14 residues. For the CDR3, the DNA is TGTGCCAGCAGTTTAGGGGGAGGTAATTCACCCCTCCACTTT. Amino acids: CASSLGGGNSPLHF.

The rearrangement uses TRBV30 and TRBJ2-1; D might be TRBD2 (6 bases). Germline CDR1 and CDR2: GTSNPN and SVGIG (reference sequence). V shed 4 bases and J shed 6 bases, with 25 bases lying between them. The CDR3 totals 17 residues. The CDR3 nucleotides read TGTGCCTGGAAAGTCGTGGGAGGCGGGCCGCCAAGCAATGAGCAGTTCTTC. Translation gives CAWKVVGGGPPSNEQFF.

CDR3 residues: CASSLGGSLAYEQYF. The CDR3, as DNA: TGTGCCAGCAGCTTAGGCGGTTCCCTCGCCTACGAGCAGTACTTC. The chain carries TRBV11-3 and TRBJ2-7; D gene uncertain. CDR3 length: 15 residues. With 1 base removed from V and 2 bases from J, the gap between germline ends came to 12 bases. Germline assignment: CDR1 SGHNT and CDR2 YENEEA. Drawing the rest from reference TRBV11-3 and TRBJ2-7, the complete variable domain is EAGVVQSPRYKIIEKKQPVAFWCNPISGHNTLYWYLQNLGQGPELLIRYENEEAVDDSQLPKDRFSAERLKGVDSTLKIQPAELGDSAVYLCASSLGGSLAYEQYFGPGTRLTVT.

This clone was counted a few times. CDR3 sequence (DNA): TGTGCCAGCAGCTTCAGCGGGGTCAATGAGCAGTTCTTC. This codes for CASSFSGVNEQFF. The chain couples TRBV11-2 to TRBJ2-1; 7 positions match TRBD2. Germline V gives CDR1 SGHAT, CDR2 FQNNGV. The CDR3 covers 13 residues. V was pared by 3 bases and J by 6 bases, with 2 bases of the junction left unmatched.

The chain employs TRBV18 and TRBJ2-1; D is perhaps TRBD2 (5 bases). V lost 6 bases and J lost 2, with 8 bases in between. The CDR3 covers 13 residues. Germline CDR1 KGHSH, CDR2 LQKENI. In DNA form, the CDR3 reads TGTGCCAGCTCGGCCGGGACCTACAATGAGCAGTTCTTC. It encodes CASSAGTYNEQFF.

The chain links TRBV19 to TRBJ2-3, with TRBD2 matching over 8 bases. The V gene's germline CDR1 is LNHDA and CDR2 SQIVND (reference sequence). Trimming cost V 4 bases and J 4 bases; bases outside gene matches: 16. This CDR3 contains 18 residues. CDR3 coding DNA: TGTGCCAGTAGTAACCGGGTCAACAGGGCGGGAGGCGCAGATACGCAGTATTTT. Translated: CASSNRVNRAGGADTQYF.

CDR3 coding DNA: TGTGCCAGTAGCCCAAGGGAGGAAAAACTGTTTTTT. Translation gives CASSPREEKLFF. V is TRBV19 and J is TRBJ1-4; no reliable D call. The CDR3 loop spans 12 amino acids. Germline V gene sequence: CDR1 LNHDA, CDR2 SQIVND (reference sequence). Trimming shortened V by 6 bases and J by 8 bases, and 10 bases separated the two germline ends.

Only one count was recorded for this clone. Germline is not matched at one junction end, which may reflect a read error. The chain recombines TRBV5-1 with TRBJ2-2, with unresolved D. Germline V gives CDR1 SGHRS, CDR2 YFSETQ. The CDR3 is made up of 14 amino acids. The CDR3 DNA reads as TGCGCGAGCACTGAGCGCTCGAACACCGGGGAGCTGTTTTTT. Amino acids: CASTERSNTGELFF.

This clone was counted once. The chain couples TRBV30 to TRBJ2-5; 12 nucleotides agree with TRBD2. The junction had 6 bases not matched to a gene; V was cut back by 1 base and J by 3 bases. The CDR3 runs to 16 residues. Germline CDR1 and CDR2: GTSNPN and SVGIG (reference sequence). This CDR3 reads CAWSGGLAGWEETQYF. CDR3 sequence (DNA): TGTGCCTGGAGTGGAGGACTAGCGGGATGGGAAGAGACCCAGTACTTC.

This chain links TRBV6-1 with TRBJ2-2; the D gene is possibly TRBD1 (6 bases). The V gene's germline CDR1 is MNHNS and CDR2 SASEGT. Trimming cost V 5 bases and J 6 bases, with 16 bases left between them. The CDR3 has 15 residues. CDR3: CASSTMGAGAGELFF. In nucleotides, the CDR3 is TGTGCCAGCAGTACCATGGGGGCAGGGGCCGGGGAGCTGTTTTTT.